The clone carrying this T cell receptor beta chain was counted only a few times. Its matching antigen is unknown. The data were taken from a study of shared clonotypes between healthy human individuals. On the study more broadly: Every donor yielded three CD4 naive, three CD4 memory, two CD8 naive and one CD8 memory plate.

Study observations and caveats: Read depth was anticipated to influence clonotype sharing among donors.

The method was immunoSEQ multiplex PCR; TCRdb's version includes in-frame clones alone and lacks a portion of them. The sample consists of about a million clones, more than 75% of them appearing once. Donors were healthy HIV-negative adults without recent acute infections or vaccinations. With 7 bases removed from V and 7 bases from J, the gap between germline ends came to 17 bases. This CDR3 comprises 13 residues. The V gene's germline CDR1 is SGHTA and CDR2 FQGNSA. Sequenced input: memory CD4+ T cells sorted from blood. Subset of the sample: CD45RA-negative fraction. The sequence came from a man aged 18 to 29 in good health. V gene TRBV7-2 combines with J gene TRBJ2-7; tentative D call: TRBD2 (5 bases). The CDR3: CASTRGEGKEQYF. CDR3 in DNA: TGTGCCAGCACCCGGGGTGAAGGGAAAGAGCAGTACTTC.